The following is a TCR beta chain sequence with its context. Its cognate antigen is unknown. Sequencing used immunoSEQ multiplex PCR; TCRdb keeps in-frame clones, though not all of them. The table shows about 110,000 clones, with approximately 90% occurring only once. The data were taken from a study of T cell responses to AZD1222 COVID-19 vaccine. General observations from the study: White British ancestry dominated among donors, who included more females, and clonal diversity was possibly underestimated. Baseline seropositives among AZD1222 recipients totaled only 5 to 7. Spike-wide coverage was observed for vaccine-associated CD4 TCRs, with dominant responses at 160-218 and 743-854.

With 2 bases removed from V and 3 bases from J, the gap between germline ends came to 8 bases. This CDR3 comprises 13 residues. CDR1 is KGHSH and CDR2 is LQKENI in the germline V gene. The sequence was obtained from an adult in good health. This chain uses TRBV18 with TRBJ2-7; D gene uncertain. This sample comprised peripheral blood, obtained on day 0 of AZD1222 vaccination. This chain's CDR3 is CASSPSISYEQYF. The CDR3 DNA follows: TGTGCCAGCTCACCATCGATCAGCTACGAGCAGTACTTC.